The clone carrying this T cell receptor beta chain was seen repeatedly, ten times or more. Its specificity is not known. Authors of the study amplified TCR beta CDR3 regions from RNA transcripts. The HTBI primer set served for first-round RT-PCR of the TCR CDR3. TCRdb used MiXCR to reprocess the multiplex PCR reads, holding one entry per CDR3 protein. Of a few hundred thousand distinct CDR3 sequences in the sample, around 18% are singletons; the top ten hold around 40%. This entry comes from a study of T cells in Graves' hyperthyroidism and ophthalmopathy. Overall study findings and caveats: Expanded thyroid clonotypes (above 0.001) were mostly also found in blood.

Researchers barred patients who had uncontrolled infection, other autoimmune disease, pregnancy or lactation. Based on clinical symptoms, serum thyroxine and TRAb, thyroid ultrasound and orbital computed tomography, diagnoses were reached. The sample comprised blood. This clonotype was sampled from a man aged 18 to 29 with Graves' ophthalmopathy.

In DNA, the CDR3 is TGCGCCAGCAGGAAAGGAGAACAAGAGACCCAGTACTTC. As protein: CASRKGEQETQYF. The rearrangement uses TRBV5-1 and TRBJ2-5; D is unresolved. This CDR3 has 13 residues. Germline CDR1 is SGHRS and CDR2 is YFSETQ. Trimming shortened V by 5 bases and J by 2 bases, and 10 bases separated the two germline ends.